These 13 T cell receptor beta chains share one sample of origin, sequenced in a study of cytomegalovirus exposure and HLA in healthy donors. The study ran its PCR with 60 Vbeta and 13 Jbeta primers. The protocol was immunoSEQ multiplex PCR, while the TCRdb copy is restricted to in-frame clones and leaves out a portion. The sample has a few hundred thousand clones, 80% to 95% seen once. The specimen was PBMCs. The receptors were gathered from a girl aged 2-15 years in good health and CMV-seronegative.

The chain carries TRBV30 and TRBJ1-6, with unresolved D. The CDR3 is made up of 15 amino acids. Trimming left V 2 bases short and J 6 bases short, with 14 bases between. Germline V lookup: CDR1 GTSNPN, CDR2 SVGIG (reference sequence). CDR3 residues: CAWSYLIDSNSPLHF. The CDR3, as DNA: TGTGCCTGGAGTTACCTAATTGACTCTAATTCACCCCTCCACTTT.

V and J are TRBV5-1 and TRBJ2-3, with 7 bases matching TRBD2. CDR1 SGHRS and CDR2 YFSETQ come from the germline V gene. This CDR3 comprises 14 residues. V dropped 0 bases and J dropped 8; count of bases not matched to a gene: 6. The CDR3 is CASSLAGGLVTQYF. For the CDR3, the DNA is TGCGCCAGCAGCTTGGCCGGGGGGTTGGTTACGCAGTATTTT.

V usage is TRBV30 and J usage is TRBJ1-5, with D perhaps matching TRBD1 (6 bases). The germline V gene encodes CDR1 GTSNPN and CDR2 SVGIG (reference sequence). V lost 2 bases and J lost 4, with 12 bases in between. This CDR3 region has 14 residues. The CDR3: CAWSPQGGNQPQHF. The CDR3 nucleotides read TGTGCCTGGAGTCCTCAAGGGGGTAATCAGCCCCAGCATTTT. The entire variable domain, with the rest obtained from reference TRBV30 and TRBJ1-5, is as follows: SQTIHQWPATLVQPVGSPLSLECTVEGTSNPNLYWYRQAAGRGLQLLFYSVGIGQISSEVPQNLSASRPQDRQFILSSKKLLLSDSGFYLCAWSPQGGNQPQHFGDGTRLSIL.

The chain recombines TRBV15 with TRBJ1-5; TRBD1 aligns across 7 bases. The CDR3 sequence is 17 residues long. Per the germline V gene, CDR1 is LNHNV and CDR2 is YYDKDF (reference sequence). V lost 4 bases, J lost 0 bases, and 9 bases stayed unmatched. For the CDR3, the DNA is TGTGCCACCAGCAAATTAACCGGGACAGTTAGCAATCAGCCCCAGCATTTT. Residues: CATSKLTGTVSNQPQHF. The complete variable domain, with remaining parts taken from reference TRBV15 and TRBJ1-5, reads DAMVIQNPRYQVTQFGKPVTLSCSQTLNHNVMYWYQQKSSQAPKLLFHYYDKDFNNEADTPDNFQSRRPNTSFCFLDIRSPGLGDTAMYLCATSKLTGTVSNQPQHFGDGTRLSIL.

V usage is TRBV9 and J usage is TRBJ1-2; TRBD1 is a possible D gene (5 bases). V was pared by 2 bases and J by 3 bases, with 14 bases between. CDR3 length: 15 residues. Germline CDR1 reads SGDLS; CDR2 reads YYNGEE. The CDR3 loop reads CASSVGQLSDYGYTF. In DNA, the CDR3 is TGTGCCAGCAGCGTTGGACAATTATCGGACTATGGCTACACCTTC.

A few counts support this clone. This chain joins TRBV5-4 and TRBJ1-1, with 9 nucleotides matching TRBD1. Trimming took 6 bases from V and 5 from J; bases not matched to a gene: 2. Germline V gene sequence: CDR1 SGHNT, CDR2 YYREEE (reference sequence). The CDR3 runs to 12 residues. The CDR3 sequence: CASTGQGTEAFF. The DNA for the CDR3 is TGTGCCAGCACCGGACAGGGGACTGAAGCTTTCTTT.

The rearrangement joins TRBV2 to TRBJ2-4; D possibly corresponds to TRBD1 (6 bases). The germline V and J ends were trimmed by 3 bases and 4 bases, with 19 bases remaining between them. The germline V gene encodes CDR1 SNHLY and CDR2 FYNNEI. The CDR3 contains 17 residues. The CDR3 loop reads CASSDSPGLTGKNIQYF. The CDR3 DNA sequence: TGTGCCAGCAGTGACAGCCCAGGGTTGACAGGAAAAAACATTCAGTACTTC.

This clone was observed a single time. The chain uses TRBV5-4 and TRBJ2-5; maybe TRBD2 (5 bases). The J call may be incorrect, as the DNA end agrees better with TRBJ2-7. The germline CDR1 and CDR2 sequences are SGHNT and YYREEE (reference sequence). The CDR3 length is 14 residues. CDR3 bases: TGTGCCAGCAGCTTGGCCGGGGTGTTCTACGAGCAGTACTTC. Translated: CASSLAGVFYEQYF.

This clone came up once. The chain has TRBV30 and TRBJ2-3, with 15 bases lining up with TRBD2. The CDR3 has 18 residues. V trimming: 3 bases; J trimming: 3 bases; junction bases outside the gene matches: 10. Germline V gives CDR1 GTSNPN, CDR2 SVGIG (reference sequence). As DNA, the CDR3 is TGTGCCTGGAGGGGACTAGCGGGGGGCCGGGGTATGACAGATACGCAGTATTTT. As protein: CAWRGLAGGRGMTDTQYF.

This chain connects TRBV27 to TRBJ1-2; 11 nucleotides align to TRBD1. The CDR3 extends over 14 amino acids. Germline CDR1 MNHEY, CDR2 SMNVEV (reference sequence). J gave up 4 bases and V 5 bases, and 3 bases lay outside the gene matches. DNA of the CDR3: TGTGCCAGCAGTGGACAGGGGGCTAGCTATGGCTACACCTTC. It yields the protein CASSGQGASYGYTF.

The chain combines TRBV13 with TRBJ1-2; no clear D. The CDR3 consists of 17 residues. V shed 1 base and J shed 4 bases, with 19 bases lying between them. CDR1 is PRHDT and CDR2 is FYEKMQ in the germline V gene (reference sequence). CDR3 in DNA: TGTGCCAGCAGCTTAGTCCTCGGCAGCTCGTCAGGCTATGGCTACACCTTC. Residues: CASSLVLGSSSGYGYTF.

The V gene is TRBV6-5, the J gene TRBJ1-2, with 7 bases lining up with TRBD1. The CDR3 extends over 14 amino acids. The V segment lost 6 bases and the J segment 1 base; nucleotides outside the gene matches: 5. Germline-derived CDR1 and CDR2 are MNHEY and SVGAGI. CDR3 loop: CASRATGSNYGYTF. The CDR3 nucleotides read TGTGCCAGCAGAGCGACAGGGAGTAACTATGGCTACACCTTC.

V gene TRBV7-2 combines with J gene TRBJ1-2, with TRBD1 matching 7 bases. The ends lost 6 bases at V and 4 bases at J; junction bases unmatched: 11. CDR3 size: 15 residues. The V gene's germline CDR1 is SGHTA and CDR2 FQGNSA. This CDR3 is CASRGMATGSYGYTF. The CDR3 DNA is TGTGCCAGCAGGGGAATGGCGACAGGGTCCTATGGCTACACCTTC.